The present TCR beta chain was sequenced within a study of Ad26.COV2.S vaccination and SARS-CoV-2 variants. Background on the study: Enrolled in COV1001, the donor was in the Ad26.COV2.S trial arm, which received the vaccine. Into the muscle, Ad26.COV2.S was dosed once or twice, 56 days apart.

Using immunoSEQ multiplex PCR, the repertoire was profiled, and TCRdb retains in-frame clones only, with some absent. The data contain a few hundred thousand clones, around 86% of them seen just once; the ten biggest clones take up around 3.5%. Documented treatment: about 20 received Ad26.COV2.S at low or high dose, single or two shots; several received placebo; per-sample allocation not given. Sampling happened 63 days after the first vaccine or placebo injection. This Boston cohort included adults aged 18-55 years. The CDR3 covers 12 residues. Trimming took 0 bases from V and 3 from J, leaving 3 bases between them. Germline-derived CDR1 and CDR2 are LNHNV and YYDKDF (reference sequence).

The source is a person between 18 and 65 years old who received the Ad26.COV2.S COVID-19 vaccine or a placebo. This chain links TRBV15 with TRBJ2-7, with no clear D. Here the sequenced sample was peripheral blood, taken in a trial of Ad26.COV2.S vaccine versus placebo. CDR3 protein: CATSRDFYEQYF. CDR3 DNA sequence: TGTGCCACCAGCAGAGATTTCTACGAGCAGTACTTC.